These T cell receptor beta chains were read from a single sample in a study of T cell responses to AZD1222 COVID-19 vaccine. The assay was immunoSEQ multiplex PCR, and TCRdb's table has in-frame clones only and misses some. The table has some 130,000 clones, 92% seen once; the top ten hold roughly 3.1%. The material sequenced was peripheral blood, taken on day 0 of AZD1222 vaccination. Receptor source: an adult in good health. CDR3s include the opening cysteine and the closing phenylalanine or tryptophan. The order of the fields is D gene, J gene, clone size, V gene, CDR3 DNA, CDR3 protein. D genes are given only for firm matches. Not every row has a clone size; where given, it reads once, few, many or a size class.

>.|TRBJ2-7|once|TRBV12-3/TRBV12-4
TGTGCCAGCACTACACAGGGATCCGAGCAGTACTTC
CASTTQGSEQYF
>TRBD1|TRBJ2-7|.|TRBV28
TGTGCCAGCAGTCAGGGACAGGCCGCCCTCGAGCAGTACTTC
CASSQGQAALEQYF
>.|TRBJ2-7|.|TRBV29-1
TGCAGCGTTGAAGAAGGTAGAGGGGTGGGGGAGCAGTACTTC
CSVEEGRGVGEQYF
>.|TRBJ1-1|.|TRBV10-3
TGTGCTACACGGGGAATTGCCACTGAAGCTTTCTTT
CATRGIATEAFF
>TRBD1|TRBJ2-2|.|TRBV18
TGTGCCAGCTCTCAGGGGGCGCGAAACACCGGGGAGCTGTTTTTT
CASSQGARNTGELFF
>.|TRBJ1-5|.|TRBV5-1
TGCGCCAGCAGCAAGCCCTCAGGGAATAGCAATCAGCCCCAGCATTTT
CASSKPSGNSNQPQHF
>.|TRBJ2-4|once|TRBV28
TGTGCCAGCAGTTTGCCCGGGGGATGGGAAAACATTCAGTACTTC
CASSLPGGWENIQYF
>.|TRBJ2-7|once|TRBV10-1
TGCGCCAGCAGTTCCAGGGGCGACGAGCAGTACTTC
CASSSRGDEQYF
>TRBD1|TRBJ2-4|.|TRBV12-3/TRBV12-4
TGTGCCAGCAGTCCCGGACAGGGGCAGTACTTC
CASSPGQGQYF
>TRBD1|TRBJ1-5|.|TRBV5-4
TGTGCCAGCAGCCCGACAGGGTCAAATCAGCCCCAGCATTTT
CASSPTGSNQPQHF
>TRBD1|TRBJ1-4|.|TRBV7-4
TGTGCCAGCATCCCCCAGGGGGCAATCTTTTCTAATGAAAAACTGTTTTTT
CASIPQGAIFSNEKLFF
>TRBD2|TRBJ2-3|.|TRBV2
TGTGCCAGCAGTGAACAATCCCCGGGAGGGCCGCCAGATACGCAGTATTTT
CASSEQSPGGPPDTQYF
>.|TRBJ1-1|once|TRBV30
TGTGCCTGGAGTGTACCCCGACACTCGACTGGGACTGAAGCTTTCTTT
CAWSVPRHSTGTEAFF
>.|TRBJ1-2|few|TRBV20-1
TGCAGTGCTAGTAAAGGTTTAATTTGGGCAGGGGAGTTCTATGGCTACACCTTC
CSASKGLIWAGEFYGYTF
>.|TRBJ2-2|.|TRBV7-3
TGTGCCAGCAGCTTATCGGCCGGGGAGCTGTTTTTT
CASSLSAGELFF
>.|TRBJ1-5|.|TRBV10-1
TGCGCCAGCAGGGCGACAGATGAAGACAATCAGCCCCAGCATTTT
CASRATDEDNQPQHF
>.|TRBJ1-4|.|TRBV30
TGTGCCTCCCGCCGACAGCTAGGGGAAAAACTGTTTTTT
CASRRQLGEKLFF
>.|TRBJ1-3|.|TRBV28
TGTGCCAGCAGTTCATGGGTGGGATCTGGAAACACCATATATTTT
CASSSWVGSGNTIYF
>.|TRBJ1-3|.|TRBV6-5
TGTGCCAGCAGTTACTCGAAGGGGAGAGGAAACACCATATATTTT
CASSYSKGRGNTIYF
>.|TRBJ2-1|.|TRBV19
TGTGCCAGTAGTATAGACCAGACCGAGATCCGTCCTCTCGGGCAGTTCTTC
CASSIDQTEIRPLGQFF
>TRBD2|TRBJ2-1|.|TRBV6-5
TGTGCCAGCGTCACTAGCGGGTATTACAATGAGCAGTTCTTC
CASVTSGYYNEQFF
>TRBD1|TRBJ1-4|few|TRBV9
TGTGCCAGCAGCGTAGGGACAGGGTCCTCGAAACTGTTTTTT
CASSVGTGSSKLFF
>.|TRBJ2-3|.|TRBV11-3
TGTGCCAGCAGCTTAGCGGGTCGCACAGATACGCAGTATTTT
CASSLAGRTDTQYF
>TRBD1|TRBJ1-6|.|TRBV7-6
TGTGCCAGCAGCCTCAACAGGGGGAATAATTCACCCCTCCACTTT
CASSLNRGNNSPLHF
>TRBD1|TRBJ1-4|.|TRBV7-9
TGTGCCAGCAGCTTGGGGACAGGGGTTCTATCGACTAATGAAAAACTGTTTTTT
CASSLGTGVLSTNEKLFF
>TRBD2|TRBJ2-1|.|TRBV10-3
TGTGCCATCAGTAGGGAGCGGGAGGGCAATGAGCAGTTCTTC
CAISREREGNEQFF
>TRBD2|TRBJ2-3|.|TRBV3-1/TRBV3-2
TGTGCCAGCAGCCAACAGAGCGGGGGAGGGAATACGCAGTATTTT
CASSQQSGGGNTQYF
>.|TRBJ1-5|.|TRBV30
TGTGCCTGGGCAACGGGTTCCAATCAGCCCCAGCATTTT
CAWATGSNQPQHF
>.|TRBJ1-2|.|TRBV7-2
TGTGCCAGCAGCCCTAGACAGGATTCTAACTATGGCTACACCTTC
CASSPRQDSNYGYTF
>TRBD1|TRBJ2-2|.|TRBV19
TGTGCCAGTAGTATCGGAACAGGGGTTTCCGGGGAGCTGTTTTTT
CASSIGTGVSGELFF
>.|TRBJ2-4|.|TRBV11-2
TGTGCCAGCAGCTCCCCCGGGGTCGAAAACATTCAGTACTTC
CASSSPGVENIQYF
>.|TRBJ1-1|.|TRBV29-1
TGCAGCGTTGATCCCGGAATGCGGAACACTGAAGCTTTCTTT
CSVDPGMRNTEAFF
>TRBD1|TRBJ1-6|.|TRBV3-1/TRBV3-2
TGTGCCAGCAGGGCCGGGACAGGGGAGTCACCCCTCCACTTT
CASRAGTGESPLHF
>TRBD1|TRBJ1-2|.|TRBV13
TGTGCCAGCAGCACGACAGGGGTGAGCTATGGCTACACCTTC
CASSTTGVSYGYTF
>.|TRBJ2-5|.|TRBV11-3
TGTGCCAGCAGCTTAGGCGGGGCAGGCGAAGAGACCCAGTACTTC
CASSLGGAGEETQYF
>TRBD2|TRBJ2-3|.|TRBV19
TGTGCCACTAAGACTAGCGGCCACACAGATACGCAGTATTTT
CATKTSGHTDTQYF
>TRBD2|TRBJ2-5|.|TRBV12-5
TGTGCTAGTGCCCTACTAGCGGCCCCCCAAGAGACCCAGTACTTC
CASALLAAPQETQYF
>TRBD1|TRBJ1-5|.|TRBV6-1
TGTGCCAGCAGTGCCGGGACAGGGCCGTTTAGCAATCAGCCCCAGCATTTT
CASSAGTGPFSNQPQHF
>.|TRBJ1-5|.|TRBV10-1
TGCGCCAGCAGTGAGGGTGCAGAGGGTAGCAATCAGCCCCAGCATTTT
CASSEGAEGSNQPQHF
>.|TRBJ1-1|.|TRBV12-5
TGTGCTAGTGGTCCATCGACAGGGAACACTGAAGCTTTCTTT
CASGPSTGNTEAFF
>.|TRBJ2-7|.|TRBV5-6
TGTGCCAGCAGCTACTCCTACGAGCAGTACTTC
CASSYSYEQYF
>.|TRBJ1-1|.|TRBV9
TGTGCCAGCAGCGTAGGCAGCAGGAACACTGAAGCTTTCTTT
CASSVGSRNTEAFF
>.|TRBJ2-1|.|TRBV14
TGTGCCAGCAGCCAAATGATCTCGACTAACCAGCAGTTCTTC
CASSQMISTNQQFF
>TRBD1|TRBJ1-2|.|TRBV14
TGTGCCAGCAGCCAAAATACAGGGGGCCGCGGCTACACCTTC
CASSQNTGGRGYTF
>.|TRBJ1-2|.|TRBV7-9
TGTGCCAGCAGCCCCGGGACCCATTATGGCTACACCTTC
CASSPGTHYGYTF
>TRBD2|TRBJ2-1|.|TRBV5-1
TGCGCCAGCAGCTTGGATACTAGCGGCTCCTACAATGAGCAGTTCTTC
CASSLDTSGSYNEQFF
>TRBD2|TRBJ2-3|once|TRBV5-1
TGCGCCAGCAGCCCTCATGGCACTAGCGGGAGTAGTGGTACGCAGTATTTT
CASSPHGTSGSSGTQYF
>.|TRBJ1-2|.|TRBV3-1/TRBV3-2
TGTGCCAGCAGCGAGGGGGGCGGTTCGAACTATGGCTACACCTTC
CASSEGGGSNYGYTF
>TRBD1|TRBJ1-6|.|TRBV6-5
TGTGCCAGCAGTCGGACAGGGGGGGGATCACCCCTCCACTTT
CASSRTGGGSPLHF
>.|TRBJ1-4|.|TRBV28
TGTGCCAGCGGGCCGAGCGGTGAAAAACTGTTTTTT
CASGPSGEKLFF
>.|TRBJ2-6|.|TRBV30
TGTGCCTGGAGGACCGGGGGGGCCAACGTCCTGACTTTC
CAWRTGGANVLTF
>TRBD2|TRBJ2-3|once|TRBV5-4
TGTGCCAGCAGCTTGGGTCTAGCGGAAACAGATACGCAGTATTTT
CASSLGLAETDTQYF
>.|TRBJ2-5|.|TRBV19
TGTGCCAGTAGCCAGAGGGACGGTCAAGAGACCCAGTACTTC
CASSQRDGQETQYF
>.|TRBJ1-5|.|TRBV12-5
TGTGCTAGTGGTTTGGGGGACGAGGGGCCCCAGCATTTT
CASGLGDEGPQHF
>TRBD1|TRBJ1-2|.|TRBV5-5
TGTGCCAGCAGTTATCAGGGGGAGGATGGCTACACCTTC
CASSYQGEDGYTF
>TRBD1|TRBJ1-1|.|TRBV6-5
TGTGCCAGCAGTTACAGGGACAGGGTGAGGGCTTTCTTT
CASSYRDRVRAFF
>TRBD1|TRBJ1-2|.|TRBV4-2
TGTGCCAGCAGCCAACCGGACAGGGAAGGCTACACCTTC
CASSQPDREGYTF
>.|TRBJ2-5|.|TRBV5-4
TGTGCCAGTAAAATTAGGGGAACTGAGACCCAGTACTTC
CASKIRGTETQYF
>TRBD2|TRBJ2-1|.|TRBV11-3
TGTGCCAGCAGCTCTAGCGGGAGACGACGTATCCATGAGCAGTTCTTC
CASSSSGRRRIHEQFF